These 4 T cell receptor beta chains originate from one sample sequenced in a study of PD-1 blockade in classical Hodgkin lymphoma. Following autologous stem cell transplantation, relapse occurred in every patient, and exposure to brentuximab vedotin varied. Repertoires were generated with immunoSEQ multiplex PCR, while TCRdb's copy carries only in-frame clones and drops some. The sample gives some 96,000 clones, roughly 76% of which show up once; approximately 15% is in the top ten. The specimen comprised peripheral blood mononuclear cells (PBMCs), sampled before the second cycle of nivolumab. These receptors were taken from a human donor with classical Hodgkin lymphoma.

The chain carries TRBV19 and TRBJ1-1; a possible D gene is TRBD1 (5 bases). The CDR3 is 15 residues long. V was pared by 1 base and J by 1 base, with 10 bases between. Germline lookup yields CDR1 LNHDA and CDR2 SQIVND (reference sequence). CDR3 sequence: CASSIVATGNTEAFF. Written as DNA, the CDR3 is TGTGCCAGTAGTATAGTGGCCACAGGGAACACTGAAGCTTTCTTT. Together with reference TRBV19 and TRBJ1-1, the CDR3 gives the full variable domain: DGGITQSPKYLFRKEGQNVTLSCEQNLNHDAMYWYRQDPGQGLRLIYYSQIVNDFQKGDIAEGYSVSREKKESFPLTVTSAQKNPTAFYLCASSIVATGNTEAFFGQGTRLTVV.

This clone was found a few times. The chain uses TRBV5-1 and TRBJ2-7; D may be TRBD2 (5 bases). CDR3 length equals 11 residues. Germline V gene sequence: CDR1 SGHRS, CDR2 YFSETQ. The ends were cut back, 4 bases at V and 3 bases at J, with 5 bases in the middle. CDR3 DNA sequence: TGCGCCAGCAGCGACTACTACGAGCAGTACTTC. Translating gives CASSDYYEQYF. Based on the CDR3 plus reference TRBV5-1 and TRBJ2-7, the full variable domain is KAGVTQTPRYLIKTRGQQVTLSCSPISGHRSVSWYQQTPGQGLQFLFEYFSETQRNKGNFPGRFSGRQFSNSRSEMNVSTLELGDSALYLCASSDYYEQYFGPGTRLTVT.

This clone was detected only once. The rearrangement joins TRBV6-5 to TRBJ2-2; D unclear. Germline CDR1 and CDR2: MNHEY and SVGAGI. The CDR3 is 11 amino acids. The V end was cut by 6 bases, the J end by 7 bases, with 6 bases between. The CDR3 loop is CASSGRGELFF. The CDR3 DNA sequence: TGTGCCAGCAGCGGGCGCGGGGAGCTGTTTTTT.

The chain recombines TRBV10-3 with TRBJ2-3; 9 bases are shared with TRBD1. The CDR3 sequence is 14 residues long. Germline CDR1 ENHRY, CDR2 SYGVKD. With V trimmed by 4 bases and J by 5 bases, 4 bases remained unmatched. The CDR3 loop is CAISGDRAIDTQYF. In DNA form, the CDR3 reads TGTGCCATCAGTGGGGACAGGGCGATAGATACGCAGTATTTT.